The 12 T cell receptor beta chains presented below share a single source sample, sequenced in a study of identical twins. TCRdb recomputed calls from the 5' RACE reads with MiXCR, one row per CDR3 protein. The sample contains 350,000 to 450,000 distinct CDR3 sequences, approximately 17% of which appear only once. Sequencing was done on a sample of naive T cells sorted from blood. All receptors derive from a middle-aged man in good health.

This clonotype was counted a few times. The chain combines TRBV6-5 with TRBJ2-7, with 9 nucleotides matching TRBD1. In germline, CDR1 is MNHEY, CDR2 SVGAGI. The V and J ends lost 3 bases and 1 base, in that order; junction bases with no gene match: 7. CDR3 length equals 16 residues. In DNA, the CDR3 is TGTGCCAGCAGTTATGCCCTGGGACAGGGTTCCTACGAGCAGTACTTC. It specifies CASSYALGQGSYEQYF.

This clonotype was seen at least ten times. The chain recombines TRBV12-3 or TRBV12-4 with TRBJ1-4; D gene ambiguous. The CDR3 is 14 amino acids. Trimming stripped 6 bases from V and 0 bases from J, with 8 bases between. The CDR3 bases are TGTGCCAGCAGGAAAGTTGCAACTAATGAAAAACTGTTTTTT. Residues: CASRKVATNEKLFF.

This clonotype came up a few times. The chain carries TRBV5-5 and TRBJ2-3; 11 nucleotides match TRBD2. CDR1 and CDR2 (germline): SGHKS, YYEKEE (reference sequence). The CDR3 spans 16 residues. V was clipped by 0 bases and J by 6 bases; unmatched bases: 6. This CDR3 reads CASSLAASGRPDTQYF. CDR3 DNA: TGTGCCAGCAGCTTGGCGGCTAGCGGGAGGCCGGATACGCAGTATTTT.

This clonotype was picked up many times. The V and J genes are TRBV11-2 and TRBJ2-7, with no clear D. Trimming pared 3 bases from V and 2 bases from J, leaving 8 bases between. The CDR3 covers 13 residues. From germline, CDR1 is SGHAT and CDR2 FQNNGV. The CDR3 DNA follows: TGTGCCAGCAGCTTTGGGGTTACCTACGAGCAGTACTTC. It codes for CASSFGVTYEQYF. The full variable domain, its missing parts supplied by reference TRBV11-2 and TRBJ2-7, is EAGVAQSPRYKIIEKRQSVAFWCNPISGHATLYWYQQILGQGPKLLIQFQNNGVVDDSQLPKDRFSAERLKGVDSTLKIQPAKLEDSAVYLCASSFGVTYEQYFGPGTRLTVT.

In its sample, this clonotype was seen a few times. J is TRBJ2-7 and V is TRBV6-2 or TRBV6-3, with TRBD2 matching over 7 bases. Germline V gene data show CDR1 as MNHEY and CDR2 as SVGEGT. This CDR3 region has 14 residues. The ends lost 10 bases at V and 2 bases at J; junction bases unmatched: 11. CDR3 DNA: TGTGCCATAGAGCCCAGAGCGGGAACCTACGAGCAGTACTTC. This gives the protein CAIEPRAGTYEQYF.

The chain carries TRBV5-1 and TRBJ2-3, with no clear D. The CDR3 extends over 15 amino acids. From germline, CDR1 is SGHRS and CDR2 YFSETQ. V lost 4 bases to trimming and J lost 2 bases, with 14 bases between them. The CDR3 loop is CASSDRKANTDTQYF. The CDR3 nucleotides are TGCGCCAGCAGCGACCGGAAAGCTAACACAGATACGCAGTATTTT.

This clonotype was seen a handful of times. The chain carries TRBV6-1 and TRBJ2-7; D uncertain. The CDR3 extends over 14 amino acids. Trimming removed 5 bases from V and 1 base from J, with 12 bases in between. The V gene's germline CDR1 is MNHNS and CDR2 SASEGT. The CDR3 sequence: CASSKWTESYEQYF. The CDR3 nucleotides read TGTGCCAGCAGTAAGTGGACGGAATCCTACGAGCAGTACTTC.

V usage is TRBV7-9 and J usage is TRBJ2-7; 8 bases align to TRBD2. With V trimmed by 5 bases and J by 4 bases, 10 bases remained unmatched. The CDR3 runs to 15 residues. Germline CDR1 and CDR2: SEHNR and FQNEAQ (reference sequence). The CDR3 DNA reads TGTGCCAGCAGCCCCCCGGGACTAGGGGCGTACGAGCAGTACTTC. Its translation: CASSPPGLGAYEQYF.

The chain combines TRBV19 with TRBJ2-1; no clear D gene. The germline V gene has CDR1 LNHDA and CDR2 SQIVND (reference sequence). V gave up 3 bases and J gave up 2 bases, with 14 bases separating them. CDR3 length: 16 residues. For the CDR3, the DNA is TGTGCCAGTAGTATGTATCTCTCATCCCCCTACAATGAGCAGTTCTTC. Translation: CASSMYLSSPYNEQFF.

This clonotype has more than one count but fewer than ten. The V call is TRBV7-2, the J call TRBJ2-1; tentatively, D is TRBD2 (5 bases). This CDR3 region has 13 residues. The germline V gene encodes CDR1 SGHTA and CDR2 FQGNSA. V was shortened by 2 bases and J by 8 bases, with 10 bases between the two germline ends. The chain's CDR3 is CASSLRGSYEQFF. The CDR3 DNA reads as TGTGCCAGCAGCTTACGAGGGAGTTATGAGCAGTTCTTC.

There are many counts of this clonotype. The rearrangement links TRBV6-5 to TRBJ2-1, with 11 bases aligning to TRBD2. Germline lookup yields CDR1 MNHEY and CDR2 SVGAGI. V trimming: 0 bases; J trimming: 9 bases; junction bases outside the gene matches: 4. The CDR3 contains 15 residues. The CDR3 loop reads CASSYSLAGGREQFF. CDR3 bases: TGTGCCAGCAGTTACTCTCTAGCGGGAGGCCGTGAGCAGTTCTTC.

The V and J genes are TRBV7-8 and TRBJ2-2; D unresolved. The CDR3 contains 14 residues. The germline CDR1 and CDR2 sequences are SGHVS and FQNEAQ. Trimming stripped 4 bases from V and 6 bases from J, with 12 bases between. The CDR3 sequence: CASSSTVVAGELFF. DNA for the CDR3: TGTGCCAGCAGCTCCACCGTGGTCGCCGGGGAGCTGTTTTTT.